These T cell receptor beta chains were read from a single sample in a study of T cells in Graves' hyperthyroidism and ophthalmopathy. MiXCR, applied by TCRdb to the multiplex PCR reads, yields one record per CDR3 protein. The sample shows 250,000 or so distinct CDR3 sequences, 12% to 15% of them seen only once. The source material was blood. These receptors came from a woman in her forties or fifties with Graves' hyperthyroidism that later progressed to Graves' ophthalmopathy. The conserved cysteine and the conserved F or W are not part of the CDR3 here.

v_gene: TRBV11-1
j_gene: TRBJ2-5
CDR3aa: ASSGHDSQETQY

v_gene: TRBV7-3
j_gene: TRBJ1-1
CDR3aa: ASSFSDGGEAF

v_gene: TRBV28
j_gene: TRBJ2-7
CDR3aa: ASSFVGGEQY

v_gene: TRBV11-3
j_gene: TRBJ2-6
CDR3aa: ASSPRASSPRANVLT

v_gene: TRBV2
j_gene: TRBJ2-3
CDR3aa: ASSEYRGDTQY

v_gene: TRBV7-2
j_gene: TRBJ2-7
CDR3aa: ASSLGTGVPEQY

v_gene: TRBV27
j_gene: TRBJ1-5
CDR3aa: ASSLRQRQSNHQPQH

v_gene: TRBV27
j_gene: TRBJ2-1
CDR3aa: ASSLVAGEAGEQF

v_gene: TRBV28
j_gene: TRBJ1-2
CDR3aa: ASSFSWGDGYT

v_gene: TRBV15
j_gene: TRBJ1-2
CDR3aa: ATSRDLGANYGYT

v_gene: TRBV24-1
j_gene: TRBJ2-1
CDR3aa: VTSVMASGNLDEQF

v_gene: TRBV12-3/TRBV12-4
j_gene: TRBJ1-6
CDR3aa: ASSFWGGGSYNSPLH

v_gene: TRBV2
j_gene: TRBJ2-1
CDR3aa: ASSEIPFRNNEQF

v_gene: TRBV5-6
j_gene: TRBJ2-6
CDR3aa: ASSSGSRVNVLT

v_gene: TRBV30
j_gene: TRBJ2-3
CDR3aa: AWSVPRRETTDTQY

v_gene: TRBV7-3
j_gene: TRBJ2-1
CDR3aa: ASSLIYNEQF

v_gene: TRBV2
j_gene: TRBJ1-1
CDR3aa: ASRTQDRI

v_gene: TRBV20-1
j_gene: TRBJ2-4
CDR3aa: SARDPSGRAAKNIQY

v_gene: TRBV20-1
j_gene: TRBJ2-1
CDR3aa: SAREAVAGGNEQF

v_gene: TRBV5-1
j_gene: TRBJ2-2
CDR3aa: ASRSPGTLNTGELF

v_gene: TRBV28
j_gene: TRBJ1-4
CDR3aa: ASSLRTGPFEKLF

v_gene: TRBV5-1
j_gene: TRBJ2-3
CDR3aa: ASSFVAGGTDTQY

v_gene: TRBV4-1
j_gene: TRBJ1-1
CDR3aa: ASSQIPQGIGAEAF

v_gene: TRBV5-1
j_gene: TRBJ2-3
CDR3aa: ASSLEADTRY

v_gene: TRBV19
j_gene: TRBJ2-3
CDR3aa: ASSTRRGTTDTQY

v_gene: TRBV18
j_gene: TRBJ2-7
CDR3aa: ASSPGGPFSPYEQY

v_gene: TRBV18
j_gene: TRBJ1-5
CDR3aa: ASSPLLDQPQH

v_gene: TRBV7-9
j_gene: TRBJ1-1
CDR3aa: ASSSPVGRGLTEAF

v_gene: TRBV20-1
j_gene: TRBJ2-1
CDR3aa: SARMTFSYNEQF

v_gene: TRBV19
j_gene: TRBJ2-5
CDR3aa: ASRAAGTYQETQY

v_gene: TRBV7-3
j_gene: TRBJ2-7
CDR3aa: ASSPTSAYEQY

v_gene: TRBV28
j_gene: TRBJ1-6
CDR3aa: ASSSQTGDGNSPPH

v_gene: TRBV11-3
j_gene: TRBJ1-2
CDR3aa: ASTPQIQGWSPNAYGYT

v_gene: TRBV9
j_gene: TRBJ2-1
CDR3aa: ASSPRTTRYYNEQF

v_gene: TRBV11-1
j_gene: TRBJ1-1
CDR3aa: ASSLGWKSGTGGMNTEAF

v_gene: TRBV19
j_gene: TRBJ2-7
CDR3aa: ASSISTSYEQY

v_gene: TRBV6-1
j_gene: TRBJ2-7
CDR3aa: ASSENSQYEQY

v_gene: TRBV7-9
j_gene: TRBJ2-7
CDR3aa: ASSNGDGSSYEQY

v_gene: TRBV28
j_gene: TRBJ1-3
CDR3aa: ASSSHPGDPGVNTIY

v_gene: TRBV15
j_gene: TRBJ2-1
CDR3aa: ATRAEGSSYNEQF

v_gene: TRBV2
j_gene: TRBJ2-3
CDR3aa: ASRRDRDTQY

v_gene: TRBV20-1
j_gene: TRBJ2-1
CDR3aa: SAQPHTSGRFNEQF

v_gene: TRBV2
j_gene: TRBJ2-7
CDR3aa: ASSVGGSVHEQY

v_gene: TRBV7-9
j_gene: TRBJ2-7
CDR3aa: ASSLGAYEQY

v_gene: TRBV6-1
j_gene: TRBJ2-5
CDR3aa: ASTPRDTRPTQY

v_gene: TRBV11-2
j_gene: TRBJ1-1
CDR3aa: ASSFLGSSTEAF

v_gene: TRBV6-2/TRBV6-3
j_gene: TRBJ2-1
CDR3aa: ASRYRLAGSNEQF

v_gene: TRBV4-2
j_gene: TRBJ2-1
CDR3aa: ASSQERTGGPYNEQF

v_gene: TRBV4-1
j_gene: TRBJ2-4
CDR3aa: ASSRKSLTGSKNIQY